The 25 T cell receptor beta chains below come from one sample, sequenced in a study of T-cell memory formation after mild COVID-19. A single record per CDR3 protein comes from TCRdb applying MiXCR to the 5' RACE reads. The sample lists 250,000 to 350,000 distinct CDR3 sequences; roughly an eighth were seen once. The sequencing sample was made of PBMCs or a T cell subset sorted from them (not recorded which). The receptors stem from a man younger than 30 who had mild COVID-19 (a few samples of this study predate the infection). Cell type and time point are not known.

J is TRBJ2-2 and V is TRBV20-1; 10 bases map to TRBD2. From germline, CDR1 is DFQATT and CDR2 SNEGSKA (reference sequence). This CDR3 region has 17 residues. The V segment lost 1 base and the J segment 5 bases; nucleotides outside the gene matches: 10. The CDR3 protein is CSARVPTLAGETGELFF. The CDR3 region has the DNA TGCAGTGCTAGAGTACCTACCCTAGCGGGGGAGACCGGGGAGCTGTTTTTT.

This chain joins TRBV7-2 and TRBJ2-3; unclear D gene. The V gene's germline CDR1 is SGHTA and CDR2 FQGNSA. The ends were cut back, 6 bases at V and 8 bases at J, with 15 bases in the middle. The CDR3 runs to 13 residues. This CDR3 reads CASRTTTGGTQYF. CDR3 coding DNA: TGTGCCAGCAGGACAACTACGGGTGGTACGCAGTATTTT.

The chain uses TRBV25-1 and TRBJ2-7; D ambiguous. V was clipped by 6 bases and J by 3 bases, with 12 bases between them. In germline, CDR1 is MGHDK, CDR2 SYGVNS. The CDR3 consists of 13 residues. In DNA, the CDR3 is TGTGCCAGCAGCCCCACGCCACTCTACGAGCAGTACTTC. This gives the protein CASSPTPLYEQYF.

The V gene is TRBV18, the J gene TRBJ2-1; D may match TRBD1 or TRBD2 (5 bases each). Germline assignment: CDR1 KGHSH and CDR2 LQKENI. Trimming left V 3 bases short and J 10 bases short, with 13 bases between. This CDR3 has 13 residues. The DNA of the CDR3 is TGTGCCAGCTCACCGCCTTCGGGGCCGGAGCAGTTCTTC. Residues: CASSPPSGPEQFF. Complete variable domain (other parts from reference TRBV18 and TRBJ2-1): NAGVMQNPRHLVRRRGQEARLRCSPMKGHSHVYWYRQLPEEGLKFMVYLQKENIIDESGMPKERFSAEFPKEGPSILRIQQVVRGDSAAYFCASSPPSGPEQFFGPGTRLTVL.

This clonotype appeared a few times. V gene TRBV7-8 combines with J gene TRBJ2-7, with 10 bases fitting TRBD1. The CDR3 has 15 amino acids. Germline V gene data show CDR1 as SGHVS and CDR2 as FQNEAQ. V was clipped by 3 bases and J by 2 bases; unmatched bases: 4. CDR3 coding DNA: TGTGCCAGCAGCTTTAGGGACAGGGGCCCCTACGAGCAGTACTTC. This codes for CASSFRDRGPYEQYF. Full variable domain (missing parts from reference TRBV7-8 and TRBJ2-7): GAGVSQSPRYKVAKRGQDVALRCDPISGHVSLFWYQQALGQGPEFLTYFQNEAQLDKSGLPSDRFFAERPEGSVSTLKIQRTQQEDSAVYLCASSFRDRGPYEQYFGPGTRLTVT.

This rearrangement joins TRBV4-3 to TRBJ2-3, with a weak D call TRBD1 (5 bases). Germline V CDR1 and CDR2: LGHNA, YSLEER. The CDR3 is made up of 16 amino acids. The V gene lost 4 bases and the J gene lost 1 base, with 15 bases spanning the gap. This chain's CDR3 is CASSPQKGSRTDTQYF. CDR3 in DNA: TGCGCCAGCAGCCCCCAAAAGGGGTCCCGCACAGATACGCAGTATTTT.

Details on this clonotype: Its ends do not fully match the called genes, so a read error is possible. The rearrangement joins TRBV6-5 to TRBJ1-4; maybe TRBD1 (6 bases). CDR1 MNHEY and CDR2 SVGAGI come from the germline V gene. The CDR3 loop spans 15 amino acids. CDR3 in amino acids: CASRGTGTGKEKLIF. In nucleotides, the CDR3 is TGTGCCAGCAGAGGTACAGGGACTGGGAAGGAAAAACTGATTTTT.

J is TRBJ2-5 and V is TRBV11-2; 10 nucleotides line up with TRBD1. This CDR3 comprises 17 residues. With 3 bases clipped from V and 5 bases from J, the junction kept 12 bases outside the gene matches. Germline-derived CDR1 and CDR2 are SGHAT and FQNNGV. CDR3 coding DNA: TGTGCCAGCAGCTTTGATTATAGGACAGGGGGAGGTGAGACCCAGTACTTC. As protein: CASSFDYRTGGGETQYF.

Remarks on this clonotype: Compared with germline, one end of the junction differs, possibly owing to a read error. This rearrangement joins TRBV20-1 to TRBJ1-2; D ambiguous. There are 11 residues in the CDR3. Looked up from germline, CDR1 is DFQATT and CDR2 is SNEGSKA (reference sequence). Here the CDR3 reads CSARVRPETSF. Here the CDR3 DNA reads TGCAGTGCTAGAGTGAGGCCTGAGACGTCCTTC.

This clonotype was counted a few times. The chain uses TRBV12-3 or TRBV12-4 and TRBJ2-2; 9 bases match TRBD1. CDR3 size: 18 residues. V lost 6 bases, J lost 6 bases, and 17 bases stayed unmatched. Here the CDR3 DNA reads TGTGCCAGCAGCCCTTCCCGCCGGGACAGGGATTGGGCCGGGGAGCTGTTTTTT. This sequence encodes CASSPSRRDRDWAGELFF.

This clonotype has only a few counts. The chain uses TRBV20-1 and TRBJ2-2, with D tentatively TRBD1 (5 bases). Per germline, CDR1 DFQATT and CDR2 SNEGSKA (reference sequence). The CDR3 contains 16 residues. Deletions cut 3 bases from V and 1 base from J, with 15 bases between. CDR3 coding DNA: TGCAGTGCTAGTTCGGTCATAACAGGGAACACCGGGGAGCTGTTTTTT. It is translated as CSASSVITGNTGELFF.

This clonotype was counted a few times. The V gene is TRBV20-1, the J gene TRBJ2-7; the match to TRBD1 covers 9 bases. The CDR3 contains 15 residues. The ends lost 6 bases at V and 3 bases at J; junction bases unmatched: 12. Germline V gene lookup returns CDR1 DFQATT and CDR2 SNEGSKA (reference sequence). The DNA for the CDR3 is TGCAGTGCACCCCCTTCCGGGACAGGGTACTACGAGCAGTACTTC. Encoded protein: CSAPPSGTGYYEQYF.

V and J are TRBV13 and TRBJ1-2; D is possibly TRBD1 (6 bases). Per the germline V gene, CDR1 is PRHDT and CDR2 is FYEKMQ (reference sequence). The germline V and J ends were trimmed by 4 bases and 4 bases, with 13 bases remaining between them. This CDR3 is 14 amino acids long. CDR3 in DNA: TGTGCCAGCAGCTCGGCTTGGACAGCCTATGGCTACACCTTC. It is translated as CASSSAWTAYGYTF.

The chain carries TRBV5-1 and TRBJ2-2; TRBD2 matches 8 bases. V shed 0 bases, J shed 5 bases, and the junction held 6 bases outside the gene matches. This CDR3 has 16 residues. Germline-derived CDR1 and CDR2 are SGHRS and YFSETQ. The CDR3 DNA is TGCGCCAGCAGCTTGGCCGGGGGGGCCGGGACCGGGGAGCTGTTTTTT. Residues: CASSLAGGAGTGELFF.

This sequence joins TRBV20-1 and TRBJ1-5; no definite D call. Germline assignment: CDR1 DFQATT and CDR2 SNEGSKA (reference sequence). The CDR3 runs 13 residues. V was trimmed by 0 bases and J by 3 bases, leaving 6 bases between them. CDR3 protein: CSARDSYNQPQHF. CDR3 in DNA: TGCAGTGCTAGAGACAGCTACAATCAGCCCCAGCATTTT.

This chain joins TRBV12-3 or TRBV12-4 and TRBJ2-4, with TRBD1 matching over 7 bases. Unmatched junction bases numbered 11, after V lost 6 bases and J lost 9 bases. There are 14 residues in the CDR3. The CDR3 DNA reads TGTGCCAGCAGGCCACAAGACAGGGCGGGCATTCAGTACTTC. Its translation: CASRPQDRAGIQYF.

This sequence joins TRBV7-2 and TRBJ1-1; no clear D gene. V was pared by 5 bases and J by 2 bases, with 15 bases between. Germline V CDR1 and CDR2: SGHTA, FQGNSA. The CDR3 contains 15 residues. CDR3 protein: CASSQWTVSNTEAFF. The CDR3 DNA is TGTGCCAGCAGCCAGTGGACGGTTTCAAACACTGAAGCTTTCTTT.

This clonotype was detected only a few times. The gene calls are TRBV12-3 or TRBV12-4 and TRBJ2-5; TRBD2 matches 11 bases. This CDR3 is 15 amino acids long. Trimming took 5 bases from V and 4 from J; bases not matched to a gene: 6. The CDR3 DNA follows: TGTGCCAGCAGTCTCCAACTAGCGGGGGCAGAGACCCAGTACTTC. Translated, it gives CASSLQLAGAETQYF.

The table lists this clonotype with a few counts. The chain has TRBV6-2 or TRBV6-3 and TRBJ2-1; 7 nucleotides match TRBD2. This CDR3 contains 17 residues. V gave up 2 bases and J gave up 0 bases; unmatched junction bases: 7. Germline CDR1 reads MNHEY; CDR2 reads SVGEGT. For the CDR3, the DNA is TGTGCCAGCAGTTACCGCGGGGGTCCCATCTCCTACAATGAGCAGTTCTTC. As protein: CASSYRGGPISYNEQFF.

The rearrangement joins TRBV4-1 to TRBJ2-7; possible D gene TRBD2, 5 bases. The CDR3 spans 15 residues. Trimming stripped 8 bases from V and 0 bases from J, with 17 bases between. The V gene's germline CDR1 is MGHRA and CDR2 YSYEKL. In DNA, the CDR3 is TGCGCCAGCTCATCGTTACTCACTAGCTCCTACGAGCAGTACTTC. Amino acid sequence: CASSSLLTSSYEQYF.

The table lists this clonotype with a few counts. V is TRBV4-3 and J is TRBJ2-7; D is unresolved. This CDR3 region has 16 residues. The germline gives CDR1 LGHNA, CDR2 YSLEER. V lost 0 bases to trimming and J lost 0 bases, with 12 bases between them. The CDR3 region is CASSQDRGVPSYEQYF. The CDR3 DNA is TGCGCCAGCAGCCAAGATCGTGGGGTACCCTCCTACGAGCAGTACTTC.

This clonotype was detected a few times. CDR3 coding DNA: TGTGCCACCAGTGATAGACGTCGCGGTAGCAATCAGCCCCAGCATTTT. Translation: CATSDRRRGSNQPQHF. The chain recombines TRBV24-1 with TRBJ1-5; no clear D gene. Germline CDR1 reads KGHDR; CDR2 reads SFDVKD. The CDR3 length is 16 residues. Trimming left V 3 bases short and J 0 bases short, with 11 bases between.

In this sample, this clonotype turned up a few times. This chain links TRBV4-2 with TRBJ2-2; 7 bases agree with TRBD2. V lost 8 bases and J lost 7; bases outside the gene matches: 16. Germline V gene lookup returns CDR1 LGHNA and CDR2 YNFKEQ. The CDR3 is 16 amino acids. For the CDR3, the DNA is TGTGCCAGCGCCCCGCCGCTGGCGGGGAGGGGCGGGGAGCTGTTTTTT. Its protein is CASAPPLAGRGGELFF.

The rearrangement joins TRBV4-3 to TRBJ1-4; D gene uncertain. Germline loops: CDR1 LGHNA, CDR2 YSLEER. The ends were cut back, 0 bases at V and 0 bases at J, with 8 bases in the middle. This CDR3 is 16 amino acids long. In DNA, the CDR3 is TGCGCCAGCAGCCAAGATCACGGGACAACTAATGAAAAACTGTTTTTT. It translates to CASSQDHGTTNEKLFF.

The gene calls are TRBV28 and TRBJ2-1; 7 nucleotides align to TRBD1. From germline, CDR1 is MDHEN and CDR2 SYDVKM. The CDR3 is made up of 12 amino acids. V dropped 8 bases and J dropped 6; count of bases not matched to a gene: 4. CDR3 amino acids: CASWGQFNEQFF. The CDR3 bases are TGTGCCAGCTGGGGACAGTTCAATGAGCAGTTCTTC.